The source of this T cell receptor beta chain is a study of low-dose radiotherapy and immunotherapy resistance in tumors. This clonotype was counted ten times or more. This sample's time point: after trial treatment. Treatment reported: LDRT plus nivolumab, ipilimumab, low-dose cyclophosphamide and aspirin (RACIN trial). cDNA synthesis used a TRAV/TRBV-specific primer set for both chains. The TCRs were subjected to amplification over approximately 20 PCR cycles employing a constant-region primer in conjunction with a V-primer adapter. MiXCR, run by TCRdb on the reads, gives a single entry per CDR3 protein. The sample records 75,000 to 95,000 distinct CDR3 sequences, approximately 22% being singletons. This receptor was obtained from a female donor with ovarian cancer. Source: PBMCs, taken after low-dose radiotherapy plus immunotherapy.

CDR3 DNA sequence: TGCAGTGCTGGGTGGGGGACAGGAACCTCCTACGAGCAGTACTTC. Its translation is CSAGWGTGTSYEQYF. The rearrangement joins TRBV20-1 to TRBJ2-7, with 8 bases identical to TRBD1. J gave up 0 bases and V 5 bases, and 9 bases lay outside the gene matches. The germline V gene encodes CDR1 DFQATT and CDR2 SNEGSKA (reference sequence). The CDR3 consists of 15 residues.